The next 22 T cell receptor beta chains were all read from a single sample in a study of T cell responses to AZD1222 COVID-19 vaccine. This table comes from immunoSEQ multiplex PCR, and its TCRdb copy is limited to in-frame clones, with some not included. The sample comprises about 160,000 clones, 89% of which are singletons, and about 5% rests with the top ten. Specimen: peripheral blood, collected on day 0 of AZD1222 vaccination. Receptors originate from an adult in good health.

The chain combines TRBV7-9 with TRBJ2-7; TRBD2 matches at 13 bases. The ends lost 5 bases at V and 3 bases at J; junction bases unmatched: 4. The CDR3 is made up of 15 amino acids. Looked up from germline, CDR1 is SEHNR and CDR2 is FQNEAQ (reference sequence). As DNA, the CDR3 is TGTGCCAGCAGCCTTCGGACTAGCGGGAGCTACGAGCAGTACTTC. It translates to CASSLRTSGSYEQYF.

The rearrangement uses TRBV19 and TRBJ1-5; 9 nucleotides line up with TRBD1. The germline gives CDR1 LNHDA, CDR2 SQIVND (reference sequence). V was clipped by 4 bases and J by 2 bases; unmatched bases: 3. The CDR3 covers 15 residues. Written as DNA, the CDR3 is TGTGCCAGTAGTAAAGACAGGGGGGGCAATCAGCCCCAGCATTTT. It encodes CASSKDRGGNQPQHF.

The chain links TRBV6-5 to TRBJ2-7; 13 bases are a match to TRBD2. Germline lookup yields CDR1 MNHEY and CDR2 SVGAGI. The CDR3 has 14 amino acids. J gave up 4 bases and V 10 bases, and 7 bases lay outside the gene matches. DNA of the CDR3: TGTGCCATCCCGGGACTAGCGGGGACGTACGAGCAGTACTTC. Its protein product is CAIPGLAGTYEQYF.

The V and J genes are TRBV5-1 and TRBJ2-1, with unresolved D. The germline gives CDR1 SGHRS, CDR2 YFSETQ. The CDR3 extends over 16 amino acids. The V gene lost 1 base and the J gene lost 0 bases, with 11 bases spanning the gap. The CDR3 sequence: CASSLIGRSSYNEQFF. CDR3 in DNA: TGCGCCAGCAGCTTGATAGGCAGAAGCTCCTACAATGAGCAGTTCTTC.

This chain joins TRBV3-1 (or the pseudogene TRBV3-2) and TRBJ2-7, with TRBD2 matching 7 bases. CDR3 length: 15 amino acids. Germline CDR1 LGHDT, CDR2 YNNKEL (reference sequence). The ends lost 1 base at V and 2 bases at J; junction bases unmatched: 5. CDR3 loop: CASSQATSVAYEQYF. The CDR3 coding sequence is TGTGCCAGCAGCCAAGCAACTAGCGTCGCCTACGAGCAGTACTTC.

This chain uses TRBV12-3 or TRBV12-4 with TRBJ2-7, with 7 bases that match TRBD1. Losses at the gene ends were 6 bases for V and 5 bases for J; bases not matched to a gene: 7. The CDR3 spans 13 residues. The chain's CDR3 is CASSPGGINEQYF. In nucleotides, the CDR3 is TGTGCCAGCAGCCCAGGGGGAATAAACGAGCAGTACTTC.

The V gene is TRBV7-9, the J gene TRBJ1-6; 7 nucleotides line up with TRBD1. Looked up from germline, CDR1 is SEHNR and CDR2 is FQNEAQ (reference sequence). This CDR3 region has 13 residues. J was trimmed by 8 bases and V by 7 bases; bases with no gene match: 5. This CDR3 reads CASIDRVDSPLHF. Here the CDR3 DNA reads TGTGCCAGCATAGACAGGGTTGATTCACCCCTCCACTTT.

The J gene is TRBJ1-2, the V gene TRBV28, with 10 bases matching TRBD1. V lost 5 bases, J lost 8 bases, and 8 bases stayed unmatched. The CDR3 totals 14 residues. Germline V CDR1 and CDR2: MDHEN, SYDVKM. In nucleotides, the CDR3 is TGTGCCAGCAGTGTCCGGGACAGGGGTGGCGGCTACACCTTC. As protein: CASSVRDRGGGYTF.

The genes are TRBV14 and TRBJ2-3; D is tentatively TRBD1 or TRBD2 (5 bases each). V gave up 4 bases and J gave up 0 bases, with 20 bases separating them. Per germline, CDR1 SGHDN and CDR2 FVKESK. This CDR3 contains 18 residues. This chain's CDR3 is CASSLLTGTLPSTDTQYF. CDR3 bases: TGTGCCAGCAGCCTCCTGACCGGGACCTTACCTAGCACAGATACGCAGTATTTT.

V is TRBV12-3 or TRBV12-4 and J is TRBJ1-1; 7 nucleotides agree with TRBD1. V shed 7 bases and J 5 bases; nucleotides not matched to a gene: 7. CDR3 size: 13 residues. The CDR3 DNA is TGTGCCAGCATACAGGGGAGATTGACTGAAGCTTTCTTT. As protein: CASIQGRLTEAFF.

The rearrangement uses TRBV7-2 and TRBJ1-3; D gene ambiguous. Germline CDR1 reads SGHTA; CDR2 reads FQGNSA. This CDR3 contains 14 residues. V dropped 5 bases and J dropped 1 base, with 9 bases sitting between them. As DNA, the CDR3 is TGTGCCAGCAGCCCAGGTCCTTCTGGAAACACCATATATTTT. Its translation: CASSPGPSGNTIYF.

This clone was seen more than once but under ten times. V is TRBV28 and J is TRBJ1-6; D gene uncertain. CDR1 MDHEN and CDR2 SYDVKM come from the germline V gene. Trimming shortened V by 6 bases and J by 7 bases, and 13 bases separated the two germline ends. The CDR3 loop spans 14 amino acids. The CDR3: CASRQVVTNSPLHF. DNA for the CDR3: TGTGCCAGCAGACAAGTTGTTACCAATTCACCCCTCCACTTT.

This chain links TRBV19 with TRBJ1-5; 9 bases line up with TRBD1. Trimming at V came to 4 bases and at J to 7 bases, leaving 5 bases not matched to a gene. Looked up from germline, CDR1 is LNHDA and CDR2 is SQIVND (reference sequence). The CDR3 totals 14 residues. In DNA, the CDR3 is TGTGCCAGTAGTACAGGGACAGGGAGGCAGCCCCAGCATTTT. It codes for CASSTGTGRQPQHF.

In DNA, the CDR3 is TGTGCCTGGCGGGGACAGGGGGAGGGCTACACCTTC. Amino acid sequence: CAWRGQGEGYTF. The chain couples TRBV30 to TRBJ1-2, with 11 bases identical to TRBD1. The CDR3 totals 12 residues. CDR1 and CDR2 from the germline V gene are GTSNPN and SVGIG (reference sequence). V was clipped by 5 bases and J by 8 bases; unmatched bases: 4. The full variable domain, in which reference TRBV30 and TRBJ1-2 provide the parts outside the CDR3, is SQTIHQWPATLVQPVGSPLSLECTVEGTSNPNLYWYRQAAGRGLQLLFYSVGIGQISSEVPQNLSASRPQDRQFILSSKKLLLSDSGFYLCAWRGQGEGYTFGSGTRLTVV.

The V call is TRBV7-2, the J call TRBJ1-1; 8 bases align to TRBD1. CDR3 length equals 15 residues. J gave up 0 bases and V 4 bases, and 4 bases lay outside the gene matches. Germline CDR1 and CDR2: SGHTA and FQGNSA. In DNA form, the CDR3 reads TGTGCCAGCAGCTCCTACAGGGGGATGAACACTGAAGCTTTCTTT. This translates into CASSSYRGMNTEAFF.

The chain has TRBV5-8 and TRBJ2-1; 9 bases match TRBD2. From germline, CDR1 is SGHTS and CDR2 YDEGEE. With 4 bases clipped from V and 6 bases from J, the junction kept 8 bases outside the gene matches. CDR3 length: 15 amino acids. CDR3 protein: CASSRGLASGNEQFF. The CDR3, as DNA: TGTGCCAGCAGCCGAGGACTAGCGTCGGGCAATGAGCAGTTCTTC. The whole variable domain, remainder taken from reference TRBV5-8 and TRBJ2-1, is EAGVTQSPTHLIKTRGQQATLRCSPISGHTSVYWYQQALGLGLQFLLWYDEGEERNRGNFPPRFSGRQFPNYSSELNVNALELEDSALYLCASSRGLASGNEQFFGPGTRLTVL.

This chain uses TRBV5-5 with TRBJ2-5; 10 nucleotides line up with TRBD2. From germline, CDR1 is SGHKS and CDR2 YYEKEE (reference sequence). Unmatched junction bases numbered 8, after V lost 4 bases and J lost 5 bases. There are 15 residues in the CDR3. CDR3 DNA: TGTGCCAGCAGCACGCTAGCGGGAGAAGGCGAGACCCAGTACTTC. This encodes CASSTLAGEGETQYF.

The chain employs TRBV10-1 and TRBJ2-7; D is possibly TRBD1 (6 bases). Germline V gene lookup returns CDR1 WNHNN and CDR2 SYGVQD (reference sequence). There are 14 residues in the CDR3. Trimming pared 5 bases from V and 2 bases from J, leaving 13 bases between. The CDR3 bases are TGCGCCAGCAGTACTCACCGACAGGCCTACGAGCAGTACTTC. Amino acid sequence: CASSTHRQAYEQYF.

This rearrangement joins TRBV28 to TRBJ1-1; D is unresolved. The germline gives CDR1 MDHEN, CDR2 SYDVKM. Trimming shortened V by 7 bases and J by 0 bases, and 3 bases separated the two germline ends. The CDR3 consists of 11 residues. The CDR3 region is CASTVNTEAFF. CDR3 DNA sequence: TGTGCCAGCACCGTGAACACTGAAGCTTTCTTT.

The chain joins TRBV19 to TRBJ2-1; possibly TRBD1 for D (5 bases). The germline V and J ends were trimmed by 6 bases and 6 bases, with 12 bases remaining between them. Germline assignment: CDR1 LNHDA and CDR2 SQIVND (reference sequence). The CDR3 consists of 13 residues. The chain's CDR3 is CASSEQGFNEQFF. The CDR3 DNA follows: TGTGCCAGTAGCGAGCAGGGATTCAATGAGCAGTTCTTC.

Of note for this clone: Other DNA sequences from this sample encode an identical CDR3 as well. The genes are TRBV28 and TRBJ1-2; D not resolved. V lost 2 bases and J 2 bases, leaving 3 bases between the germline ends. Germline loops: CDR1 MDHEN, CDR2 SYDVKM. The CDR3 is made up of 12 amino acids. The CDR3: CASSLSNYGYTF. The CDR3 DNA sequence: TGTGCCAGCAGTTTAAGCAACTATGGCTACACCTTC.

The CDR3 DNA is TGTGCCAGCACCCTGCGACTAGCGGGAGTAGAGACCTACGAGCAGTACTTC. This translates into CASTLRLAGVETYEQYF. V gene TRBV7-2 combines with J gene TRBJ2-7, with TRBD2 matching over 12 bases. Trimming at V came to 7 bases and at J to 2 bases, leaving 12 bases not matched to a gene. The CDR3 runs to 17 residues. The germline V gene has CDR1 SGHTA and CDR2 FQGNSA.